This T cell receptor beta chain was identified in a study of resident and recirculating memory T cells in vitiligo (dated by TCRdb to 2017 to 2018). With regard to the full study: For TCR beta sequencing, each of a few stable vitiligo patients provided PBMCs and epidermis from shave biopsies taken at two lesional sites and two nonlesional sites. Right before genomic DNA was extracted using the Qiagen DNeasy Blood & Tissue Kit, the samples were homogenized with no cell sorting step. Human TCR beta sequencing was used to test whether specific clones in lesional vitiligo skin differed from clones in nonlesional skin and blood. The research as a whole found: By overlap and correlation analysis, no significant repertoire overlap was shown between biopsies, even within a single patient, except for each lesion compared with itself. TCR sequences were not found to be conserved across biopsy sites or patients, suggesting that different lesions are infiltrated by different T cell clones, a pattern described as private specificity. No unique dominant TCR clone was detected, and variation in clonality was observed among vitiligo lesions. Mechanistic studies in the future are needed to assess how much the detected T cell clones and the human Trm pools versus Tcm pools each contribute.

V and J are trimmed by 4 bases and 2 bases, and the gene matches miss 1 base of the junction. CDR1 and CDR2, per the germline V gene, are LGHNA and YSLEER. The CDR3, cysteine through phenylalanine, is 13 amino acids long. Kept here is only the CDR3 DNA, which spans 39 bases and is read in frame from base 1. The immunoSEQ hsTCRB kit was used to amplify TCR beta chains from genomic DNA. TCR beta libraries were sequenced on an Illumina MiSeq instrument by the immunoSEQ service. As for the original processing: Analysis of the repertoire data was performed with the immunoSEQ Analyzer. TCRdb provides this immuneACCESS table in a form limited to in-frame rearrangements. Some clones are lacking; in checked studies, under half of them reflect an unresolved V gene, and why the rest are absent is not known. V and J calls and clone size are copied from that table; D and trimming were computed from the DNA. This sample comprises 40,000 to 45,000 clones, about nine tenths of them detected only once. Of the sample, over 3.5% is held by the ten largest clones.

Vitiligo counted as stable when lesions had not changed during the previous 6 months. Stable patients also had to lack confetti depigmentation, a clinical sign of active vitiligo. Anyone who had been treated within the previous three months was excluded from the study. PBMCs were isolated from heparinized blood by Ficoll density gradient centrifugation and were subsequently flash-frozen. Regarding this clone: Its binding antigen is unknown. Nothing much larger sits one base from this clone, and base qualities are not available.

In this chain, TRBV4-3 is recombined with TRBJ2-7; 8 central nucleotides agree with TRBD1. The receptor was derived from a male donor with vitiligo. The specimen sequenced was blood. Here the CDR3 is given as CASSRDRTYEQYF. The DNA sequence is as follows: TGCGCCAGCAGCCGGGACAGGACCTACGAGCAGTACTTC.